Each of the 30 T cell receptor beta chains below was sequenced from the same sample in a study of control samples from healthy donors and cancer patients (dated by TCRdb to the early 2020s). Library preparation was by the immunoSEQ multiplex PCR assay. The source is immuneACCESS, and TCRdb retained only in-frame sequences with V and J called. Part of the clones is not carried over; for the studies checked, unresolved V genes explain less than half of this, and the remainder is unexplained. Across this sample there are around 53,000 clones, with 86% seen only once. The ten largest clones take up roughly 2.8% of the sample. Input material: PBMCs. The receptor set was obtained from a woman in her forties or fifties with lung cancer.

V gene TRBV4-3 combines with J gene TRBJ1-4; TRBD1 might be the D (5 bases). V was cut by 1 base and J by 4 bases, with 13 bases left in between. This CDR3 has 16 amino acids. CDR1 is LGHNA, CDR2 YSLEER, per germline. For the CDR3, the DNA is TGCGCCAGCAGCCAAGGGGGGGGGAATGGTAATGAAAAACTGTTTTTT. This gives the protein CASSQGGGNGNEKLFF.

This chain links TRBV5-1 with TRBJ2-3; TRBD1 agrees at 7 bases. Trimming at V came to 3 bases and at J to 7 bases, leaving 8 bases not matched to a gene. Germline lookup yields CDR1 SGHRS and CDR2 YFSETQ. The CDR3 spans 14 residues. The CDR3 DNA reads as TGCGCCAGCAGCTCCGACAGGGAACGGAATACGCAGTATTTT. It translates to CASSSDRERNTQYF.

The rearrangement joins TRBV6-6 to TRBJ2-2; D remains unclear. The germline V gene has CDR1 MNHNY and CDR2 SVGAGI (reference sequence). V was trimmed by 2 bases and J by 4 bases, leaving 5 bases between them. CDR3 length equals 13 residues. CDR3 amino acids: CASSYPSTGELFF. Here the CDR3 DNA reads TGTGCCAGCAGTTACCCAAGCACCGGGGAGCTGTTTTTT.

The rearrangement joins TRBV28 to TRBJ1-1; TRBD1 matches 9 bases. After removal of 10 bases from V and 9 bases from J, the junction contained 15 bases not matched to a gene. This CDR3 region has 14 residues. The V gene's germline CDR1 is MDHEN and CDR2 SYDVKM. The CDR3 sequence is CATHLSGTGIQAFF. CDR3 DNA sequence: TGTGCCACACACCTTTCTGGGACAGGGATTCAAGCTTTCTTT.

This clone appeared once. The chain recombines TRBV11-2 with TRBJ1-4; D uncertain. Germline V CDR1 and CDR2: SGHAT, FQNNGV. The CDR3 consists of 14 residues. V was trimmed by 0 bases and J by 11 bases, leaving 13 bases between them. The CDR3 nucleotides read TGTGCCAGCAGCTTAGATGCGGGAGATCTTAAACTGTTTTTT. This encodes CASSLDAGDLKLFF.

The chain couples TRBV9 to TRBJ1-4; 7 bases line up with TRBD1. V gave up 0 bases and J gave up 6 bases; unmatched junction bases: 5. The germline gives CDR1 SGDLS, CDR2 YYNGEE. This CDR3 spans 15 amino acids. In DNA, the CDR3 is TGTGCCAGCAGCGTAGAGCCAGGGGGGGATGAAAAACTGTTTTTT. Amino acid sequence: CASSVEPGGDEKLFF.

A few counts support this clone. The chain is built from TRBV18 and TRBJ1-5; unclear D gene. CDR3 length: 13 amino acids. V gave up 3 bases and J gave up 5 bases, with 8 bases separating them. Per germline, CDR1 KGHSH and CDR2 LQKENI. The CDR3 coding sequence is TGTGCCAGCTCACCCAGGATGGATCAGCCCCAGCATTTT. Encoded protein: CASSPRMDQPQHF.

This sequence joins TRBV7-6 and TRBJ1-2; 8 nucleotides line up with TRBD1. Germline loops: CDR1 SGHVS, CDR2 FNYEAQ. This CDR3 region has 16 residues. With 0 bases clipped from V and 6 bases from J, the junction kept 9 bases outside the gene matches. CDR3 protein: CASSLARAGGFDGYTF. The CDR3 DNA reads TGTGCCAGCAGCTTAGCACGGGCAGGGGGCTTCGATGGCTACACCTTC.

CDR3 DNA: TGTGCCAGCAGTTACCCTACCGGACTCGCTGTCTACGAGCAGTACTTC. Residues: CASSYPTGLAVYEQYF. V usage is TRBV6-6 and J usage is TRBJ2-7, with D perhaps matching TRBD2 (5 bases). The CDR3 is made up of 16 amino acids. V was clipped by 2 bases and J by 3 bases, with 17 bases between them. Germline-derived CDR1 and CDR2 are MNHNY and SVGAGI (reference sequence).

This chain links TRBV9 with TRBJ1-1; TRBD1 matches at 10 bases. The CDR3 has 14 amino acids. Germline CDR1 reads SGDLS; CDR2 reads YYNGEE. Trimming cost V 0 bases and J 8 bases; bases outside gene matches: 4. The CDR3, as DNA: TGTGCCAGCAGCGTAGAGGACAGGGGGGAGGAAGCTTTCTTT. Its translation: CASSVEDRGEEAFF.

This clone appeared a single time. The rearrangement links TRBV24-1 to TRBJ1-5; no clear D. The CDR3 spans 16 residues. Germline CDR1 and CDR2: KGHDR and SFDVKD. V lost 2 bases and J 3 bases, leaving 13 bases between the germline ends. DNA of the CDR3: TGTGCCACCAGTGATTCCCCAACCGCGAACAATCAGCCCCAGCATTTT. It yields the protein CATSDSPTANNQPQHF.

V gene TRBV19 combines with J gene TRBJ2-5; maybe TRBD1 (5 bases). Per germline, CDR1 LNHDA and CDR2 SQIVND (reference sequence). Trimming removed 5 bases at V and 4 bases at J, with 8 bases between. The CDR3 is 12 residues long. Written as DNA, the CDR3 is TGTGCCAGTAGTTCAGGGCGAGAGACCCAGTACTTC. Protein: CASSSGRETQYF.

This clone showed up just once. The chain is built from TRBV11-2 and TRBJ1-1; D gene ambiguous. Per the germline V gene, CDR1 is SGHAT and CDR2 is FQNNGV. The ends were cut back, 1 base at V and 8 bases at J, with 5 bases in the middle. The CDR3 is made up of 11 amino acids. In nucleotides, the CDR3 is TGTGCCAGCAGCTTAGGAGGGGAAGCTTTCTTT. Its protein product is CASSLGGEAFF. The variable domain in full, completed from reference TRBV11-2 and TRBJ1-1, reads EAGVAQSPRYKIIEKRQSVAFWCNPISGHATLYWYQQILGQGPKLLIQFQNNGVVDDSQLPKDRFSAERLKGVDSTLKIQPAKLEDSAVYLCASSLGGEAFFGQGTRLTVV.

This rearrangement joins TRBV7-2 to TRBJ1-1, with unresolved D. This CDR3 has 12 amino acids. Trimming removed 2 bases at V and 5 bases at J, with 6 bases between. In germline, CDR1 is SGHTA, CDR2 FQGNSA. The CDR3 is CASSLIATEAFF. The CDR3 nucleotides read TGTGCCAGCAGCTTAATAGCTACTGAAGCTTTCTTT.

The chain couples TRBV10-2 to TRBJ1-6; 8 bases align to TRBD1. Germline assignment: CDR1 WSHSY and CDR2 SAAADI. J was trimmed by 2 bases and V by 8 bases; bases with no gene match: 11. The CDR3 has 17 amino acids. In DNA form, the CDR3 reads TGCGCCAGCCTCAGTGAACAGGGGGGCGCCTATAATTCACCCCTCCACTTT. It yields the protein CASLSEQGGAYNSPLHF.

The CDR3 region has the DNA TGTGCCAGCAGCGTCTTTACAGGGATCCTCAGCACAGATACGCAGTATTTT. Encoded protein: CASSVFTGILSTDTQYF. J is TRBJ2-3 and V is TRBV5-4, with D possibly being TRBD1 (6 bases). The CDR3 spans 17 residues. With 4 bases removed from V and 0 bases from J, the gap between germline ends came to 18 bases. The germline V gene has CDR1 SGHNT and CDR2 YYREEE (reference sequence).

The chain carries TRBV25-1 and TRBJ2-5, with D perhaps assigned TRBD1 or TRBD2 (5 bases each). V dropped 2 bases and J dropped 4 bases, with 17 bases sitting between them. Germline CDR1 and CDR2: MGHDK and SYGVNS. The CDR3 runs to 16 residues. Here the CDR3 reads CASSEGTKVGRETQYF. The CDR3 coding sequence is TGTGCCAGCAGTGAAGGTACGAAGGTGGGACGAGAGACCCAGTACTTC.

The chain joins TRBV4-3 to TRBJ2-2; no reliable D call. Between the trimmed V and J ends, which lost 0 bases and 7 bases, there was a span of 6 bases. This CDR3 region has 13 residues. Looked up from germline, CDR1 is LGHNA and CDR2 is YSLEER. The CDR3 nucleotides read TGCGCCAGCAGCCAAGATGAATTCGGGGAGCTGTTTTTT. Residues: CASSQDEFGELFF.

The chain carries TRBV6-2 or TRBV6-3 and TRBJ1-1; TRBD1 is a possible D gene (5 bases). CDR3 size: 16 residues. V shed 6 bases and J shed 2 bases, with 19 bases lying between them. In germline, CDR1 is MNHEY, CDR2 SVGEGT. The CDR3 coding sequence is TGTGCCAGCAGCTTTCCGTCAGGGACGGCCAACACTGAAGCTTTCTTT. This gives the protein CASSFPSGTANTEAFF.

V gene TRBV11-2 combines with J gene TRBJ1-2; the D is unclear. The ends were cut back, 3 bases at V and 0 bases at J, with 5 bases in the middle. Per germline, CDR1 SGHAT and CDR2 FQNNGV. The CDR3 extends over 13 amino acids. The CDR3 DNA reads as TGTGCCAGCAGCTTCGGCACTAACTATGGCTACACCTTC. Translating it yields CASSFGTNYGYTF.

This chain uses TRBV4-3 with TRBJ2-3; weak D call: TRBD2 (6 bases). This CDR3 has 14 residues. Trimming removed 8 bases from V and 3 bases from J, with 15 bases in between. Germline loops: CDR1 LGHNA, CDR2 YSLEER. The CDR3 spells CASAWGRGTDTQYF. CDR3 in DNA: TGCGCCAGCGCGTGGGGACGGGGGACAGATACGCAGTATTTT.

This sequence joins TRBV19 and TRBJ1-2; 7 positions agree with TRBD1. Germline V CDR1 and CDR2: LNHDA, SQIVND (reference sequence). V dropped 3 bases and J dropped 5; count of bases not matched to a gene: 3. This CDR3 region has 13 residues. CDR3 coding DNA: TGTGCCAGTAGTATCGGGGGACAGTATGGCTACACCTTC. Its protein is CASSIGGQYGYTF.

V and J are TRBV9 and TRBJ1-5; no firm D call. V was trimmed by 0 bases and J by 0 bases, leaving 7 bases between them. Germline V CDR1 and CDR2: SGDLS, YYNGEE. The CDR3 has 15 amino acids. CDR3 nucleotide sequence: TGTGCCAGCAGCGTAGCTGAAAATAGCAATCAGCCCCAGCATTTT. It codes for CASSVAENSNQPQHF.

The rearrangement joins TRBV30 to TRBJ1-6, with D tentatively TRBD1 (5 bases). Per germline, CDR1 GTSNPN and CDR2 SVGIG (reference sequence). Trimming stripped 1 base from V and 8 bases from J, with 9 bases between. There are 13 residues in the CDR3. The CDR3: CAWSERGDSPLHF. The DNA of the CDR3 is TGTGCCTGGAGTGAAAGGGGAGATTCACCCCTCCACTTT.

This clone showed up just a few times. This chain joins TRBV11-3 and TRBJ2-7; D may correspond to TRBD1 or TRBD2 (5 bases each). The length of the CDR3 is 14 residues. V dropped 1 base and J dropped 6 bases, with 13 bases sitting between them. Germline CDR1 is SGHNT and CDR2 is YENEEA. The CDR3: CASSLAGAVGEQYF. CDR3 sequence (DNA): TGTGCCAGCAGCTTAGCCGGGGCTGTGGGCGAGCAGTACTTC.

The gene calls are TRBV3-1 (or the pseudogene TRBV3-2) and TRBJ1-1; D gene ambiguous. This CDR3 has 17 residues. Germline V gene data show CDR1 as LGHDT and CDR2 as YNNKEL (reference sequence). The V end lost 2 bases, the J end lost 0 bases, and 16 bases lay between the germline ends. The CDR3 sequence is CASSQPRGTQMNTEAFF. Here the CDR3 DNA reads TGTGCCAGCAGCCAACCCCGAGGCACACAGATGAACACTGAAGCTTTCTTT.

This chain uses TRBV7-2 with TRBJ1-5, with TRBD1 matching over 10 bases. The CDR3 spans 15 residues. V gave up 5 bases and J gave up 2 bases; unmatched junction bases: 3. From germline, CDR1 is SGHTA and CDR2 FQGNSA. For the CDR3, the DNA is TGTGCCAGCAGCCAAGGGACAGGGGGCAATCAGCCCCAGCATTTT. Protein sequence: CASSQGTGGNQPQHF.

This clone was observed a single time. The chain links TRBV24-1 to TRBJ2-1; a possible D gene is TRBD2 (7 bases). Germline loops: CDR1 KGHDR, CDR2 SFDVKD. The CDR3 totals 16 residues. The ends were cut back, 4 bases at V and 4 bases at J, with 16 bases in the middle. In DNA, the CDR3 is TGTGCCACCAGTGACCCAGCCGCGGGGGCTTACAATGAGCAGTTCTTC. Residues: CATSDPAAGAYNEQFF.

This chain joins TRBV9 and TRBJ2-5; perhaps TRBD1 as D (6 bases). From germline, CDR1 is SGDLS and CDR2 YYNGEE. This CDR3 comprises 15 residues. Trimming shortened V by 0 bases and J by 3 bases, and 12 bases separated the two germline ends. CDR3 in DNA: TGTGCCAGCAGCGTAGTAGGGGGAAGCGAAGAGACCCAGTACTTC. Its protein product is CASSVVGGSEETQYF.

J is TRBJ1-2 and V is TRBV18; the D is unclear. Germline V gives CDR1 KGHSH, CDR2 LQKENI. The V gene lost 3 bases and the J gene lost 4 bases, with 12 bases spanning the gap. This CDR3 comprises 14 residues. The CDR3 DNA follows: TGTGCCAGCTCACCTTTGATCGCGACCTATGGCTACACCTTC. This codes for CASSPLIATYGYTF.